This entry features one TCR beta chain sequence. This sample was taken from a study of T cell responses to AZD1222 COVID-19 vaccine. The repertoire was sequenced with immunoSEQ multiplex PCR; TCRdb's copy has only in-frame clones and lacks some. Of roughly 60,000 clones listed, around three quarters were seen once; the top ten hold roughly 3.5%. V gave up 3 bases and J gave up 5 bases; unmatched junction bases: 8. The germline gives CDR1 KGHSH, CDR2 LQKENI. CDR3 size: 15 residues. The V gene is TRBV18, the J gene TRBJ2-5; TRBD1 matches at 8 bases. The clonotype originates from an adult who received the AZD1222 COVID-19 vaccine. The source was peripheral blood, collected 28 days after the second AZD1222 dose. The CDR3 DNA reads as TGTGCCAGCTCACCGCAGGGGGCGGCGACGGAGACCCAGTACTTC. Protein: CASSPQGAATETQYF.